This T cell receptor beta chain was found in a study of long-term antiretroviral therapy in people with HIV. Run at survey level, the immunoSEQ assay was version v3.0. Method: immunoSEQ multiplex PCR; TCRdb's copy keeps in-frame clones and lacks some. Among about 20,000 clones listed, 90% were seen once. Germline V lookup: CDR1 SGHTA, CDR2 FQGNSA. The CDR3 totals 15 residues. The V end was cut by 1 base, the J end by 4 bases, with 11 bases between. This chain connects TRBV7-2 to TRBJ1-5, with no clear D. Source: unsorted PBMCs, taken 4.4 years before starting antiretroviral therapy. This sequence originates from a woman aged 25-40 years with HIV. Written as DNA, the CDR3 is TGTGCCAGCAGCTTAGGGACCTGGGAAAATCAGCCCCAGCATTTT. Protein: CASSLGTWENQPQHF.